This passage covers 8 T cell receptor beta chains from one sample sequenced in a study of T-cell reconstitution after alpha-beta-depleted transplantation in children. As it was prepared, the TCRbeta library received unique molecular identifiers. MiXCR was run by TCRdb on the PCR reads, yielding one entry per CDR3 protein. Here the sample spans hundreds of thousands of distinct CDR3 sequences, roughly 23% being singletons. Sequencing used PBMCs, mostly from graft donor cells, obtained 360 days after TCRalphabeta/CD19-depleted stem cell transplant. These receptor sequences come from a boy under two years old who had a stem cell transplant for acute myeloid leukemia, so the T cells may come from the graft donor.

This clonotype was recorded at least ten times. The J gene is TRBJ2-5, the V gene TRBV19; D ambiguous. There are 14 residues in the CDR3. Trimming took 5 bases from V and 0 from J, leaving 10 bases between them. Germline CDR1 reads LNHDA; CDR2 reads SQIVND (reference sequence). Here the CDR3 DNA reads TGTGCCAGTAGTGCGGACGGATACCAAGAGACCCAGTACTTC. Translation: CASSADGYQETQYF.

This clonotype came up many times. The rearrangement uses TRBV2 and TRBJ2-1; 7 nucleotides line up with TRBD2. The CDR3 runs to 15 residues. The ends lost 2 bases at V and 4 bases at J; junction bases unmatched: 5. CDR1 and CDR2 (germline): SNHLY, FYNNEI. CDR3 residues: CASSEWLADYNEQFF. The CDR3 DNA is TGTGCCAGCAGTGAATGGCTAGCGGATTACAATGAGCAGTTCTTC.

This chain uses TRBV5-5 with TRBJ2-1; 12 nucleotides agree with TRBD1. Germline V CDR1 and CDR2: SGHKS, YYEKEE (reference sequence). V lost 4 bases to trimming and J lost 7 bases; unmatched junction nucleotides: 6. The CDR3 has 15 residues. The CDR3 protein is CASSPGQGAENEQFF. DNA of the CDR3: TGTGCCAGCAGCCCGGGACAGGGGGCGGAAAATGAGCAGTTCTTC. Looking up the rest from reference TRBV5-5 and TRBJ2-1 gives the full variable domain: DAGVTQSPTHLIKTRGQQVTLRCSPISGHKSVSWYQQVLGQGPQFIFQYYEKEERGRGNFPDRFSARQFPNYSSELNVNALLLGDSALYLCASSPGQGAENEQFFGPGTRLTVL.

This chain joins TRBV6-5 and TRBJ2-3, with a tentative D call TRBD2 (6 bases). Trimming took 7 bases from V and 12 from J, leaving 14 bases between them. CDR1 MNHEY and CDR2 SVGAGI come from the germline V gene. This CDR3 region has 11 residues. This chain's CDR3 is CASKDGGGQYF. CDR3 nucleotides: TGTGCCAGCAAGGACGGGGGTGGACAGTATTTT.

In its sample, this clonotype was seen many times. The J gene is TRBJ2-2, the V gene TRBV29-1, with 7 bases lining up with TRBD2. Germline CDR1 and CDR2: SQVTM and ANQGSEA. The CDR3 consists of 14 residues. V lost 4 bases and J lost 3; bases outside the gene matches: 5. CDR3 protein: CSVARGMDTGELFF. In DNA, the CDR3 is TGCAGCGTTGCGCGGGGGATGGACACCGGGGAGCTGTTTTTT.

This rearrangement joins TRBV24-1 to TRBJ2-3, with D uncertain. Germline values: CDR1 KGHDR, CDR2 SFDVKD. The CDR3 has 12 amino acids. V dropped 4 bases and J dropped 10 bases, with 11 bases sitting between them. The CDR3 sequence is CATSESALPQYF. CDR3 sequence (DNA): TGTGCCACCAGTGAATCGGCCTTGCCGCAGTATTTT.

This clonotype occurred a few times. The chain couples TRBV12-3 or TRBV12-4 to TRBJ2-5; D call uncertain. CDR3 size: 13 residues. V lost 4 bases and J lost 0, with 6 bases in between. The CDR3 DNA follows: TGTGCCAGCAGTTATCTAGACCAAGAGACCCAGTACTTC. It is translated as CASSYLDQETQYF.

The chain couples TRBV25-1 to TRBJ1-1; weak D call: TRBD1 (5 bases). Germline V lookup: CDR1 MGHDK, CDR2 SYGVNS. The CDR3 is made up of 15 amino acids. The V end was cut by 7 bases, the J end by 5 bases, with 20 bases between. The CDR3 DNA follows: TGTGCCAGCACCCCGCGGCAGGGAAGAACGACTGAAGCTTTCTTT. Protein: CASTPRQGRTTEAFF.